This T cell receptor (beta chain) was sequenced in a study of T cell repertoires in cytomegalovirus infection. Overall study: Epitope selection comprised recently identified HLA-C-restricted CMV epitopes and well-studied HLA-B-restricted CMV epitopes. TCR beta signatures that were public indicated CMV infection and matching HLA type.

About this clonotype itself: What it recognizes is unknown.

Trimming cost V 8 bases and J 2 bases, with 6 bases left between them. CDR1 and CDR2 (germline): MGHRA, YSYEKL. This CDR3 comprises 12 residues. TCRdb re-called the reads through MiXCR, storing one row per CDR3 protein. The sample yields approximately 770,000 distinct CDR3 sequences, almost 30% seen once. The study's findings and limits: Within the response measured ex vivo, HLA-C-restricted CMV-specific TCR beta clonotypes were dominant.

The chain joins TRBV4-1 to TRBJ2-2, with D perhaps given as TRBD1 or TRBD2 (5 bases each). The sequence derives from a human donor in good health (CMV status not recorded). Some clones in this sample may be carry-over from other donors' samples. The sequenced sample was cultured CD8+ T cells from PBMCs, obtained from culture after CMV antigen stimulation. CDR3 region: CASGGNTGELFF. CDR3 coding DNA: TGCGCCAGCGGGGGAAACACCGGGGAGCTGTTTTTT.